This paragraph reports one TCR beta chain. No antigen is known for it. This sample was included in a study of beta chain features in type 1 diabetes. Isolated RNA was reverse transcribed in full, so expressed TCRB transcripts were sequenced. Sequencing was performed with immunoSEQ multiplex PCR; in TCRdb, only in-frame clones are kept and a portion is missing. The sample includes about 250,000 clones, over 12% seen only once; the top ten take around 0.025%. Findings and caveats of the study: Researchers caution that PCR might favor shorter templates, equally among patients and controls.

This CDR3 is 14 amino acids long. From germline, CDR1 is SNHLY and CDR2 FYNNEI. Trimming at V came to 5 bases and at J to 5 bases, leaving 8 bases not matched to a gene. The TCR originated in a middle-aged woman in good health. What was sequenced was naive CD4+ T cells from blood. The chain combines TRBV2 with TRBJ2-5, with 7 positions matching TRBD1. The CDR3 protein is CASSKRQGTETQYF. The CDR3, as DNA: TGTGCCAGCAGTAAGAGACAGGGTACGGAGACCCAGTACTTC.